These 21 T cell receptor beta chains came from one sample sequenced in a study of blood T cell repertoires in COVID-19. Repertoires were generated with immunoSEQ multiplex PCR, while TCRdb's copy carries only in-frame clones and drops some. Found here are roughly 120,000 clones, 85% to 90% of them singletons; the top ten hold approximately 8%. Sequenced: peripheral blood. Receptors were obtained from a man in his sixties or seventies who had recovered from COVID-19.

The chain is built from TRBV4-3 and TRBJ2-2; D possibly corresponds to TRBD2 (5 bases). Looked up from germline, CDR1 is LGHNA and CDR2 is YSLEER. There are 15 residues in the CDR3. Trimming took off 4 bases at V and 6 bases at J, with 15 bases between the two ends. DNA for the CDR3: TGCGCCAGCAGCCCGCGGGCCGCCCAACCCGGGGAGCTGTTTTTT. It encodes CASSPRAAQPGELFF.

The gene calls are TRBV13 and TRBJ2-7, with no clear D. The germline V and J ends were trimmed by 1 base and 1 base, with 8 bases remaining between them. This CDR3 has 14 residues. CDR1 is PRHDT and CDR2 is FYEKMQ in the germline V gene (reference sequence). CDR3 DNA: TGTGCCAGCAGCTTAGCTCCGGGTTCCTACGAGCAGTACTTC. Encoded protein: CASSLAPGSYEQYF. The variable domain in full, completed from reference TRBV13 and TRBJ2-7, reads AAGVIQSPRHLIKEKRETATLKCYPIPRHDTVYWYQQGPGQDPQFLISFYEKMQSDKGSIPDRFSAQQFSDYHSELNMSSLELGDSALYFCASSLAPGSYEQYFGPGTRLTVT.

This clone occurred once. The chain uses TRBV5-1 and TRBJ2-3; D perhaps matches TRBD2 (5 bases). Looked up from germline, CDR1 is SGHRS and CDR2 is YFSETQ. The CDR3 extends over 13 amino acids. The V end was cut by 6 bases, the J end by 5 bases, with 13 bases between. In DNA form, the CDR3 reads TGCGCCAGCATAGGCCCCGGAGGAGATACGCAGTATTTT. It encodes CASIGPGGDTQYF.

The chain has TRBV6-5 and TRBJ1-5; D is possibly TRBD1 (5 bases). CDR3 length: 13 amino acids. The V gene lost 3 bases and the J gene lost 7 bases, with 10 bases spanning the gap. In germline, CDR1 is MNHEY, CDR2 SVGAGI. The CDR3 region has the DNA TGTGCCAGCAGTTATGCGGGGGGACAGCCCCAGCATTTT. Protein product: CASSYAGGQPQHF.

The chain is built from TRBV6-6 and TRBJ1-4; 9 bases are a match to TRBD1. This CDR3 region has 14 residues. Germline lookup yields CDR1 MNHNY and CDR2 SVGAGI (reference sequence). V dropped 8 bases and J dropped 5; count of bases not matched to a gene: 6. The DNA for the CDR3 is TGTGCCAGCTCCGACAGGGGGGGGAATGAAAAACTGTTTTTT. Residues: CASSDRGGNEKLFF.

This chain uses TRBV3-1 (or the pseudogene TRBV3-2) with TRBJ2-7; 8 bases match TRBD2. With V trimmed by 3 bases and J by 6 bases, 13 bases remained unmatched. Germline V lookup: CDR1 LGHDT, CDR2 YNNKEL (reference sequence). The CDR3 covers 16 residues. CDR3: CASSQTPGLASLEQYF. The CDR3 bases are TGTGCCAGCAGCCAGACCCCAGGACTAGCCTCGCTCGAGCAGTACTTC.

The chain uses TRBV5-6 and TRBJ2-7, with 7 nucleotides matching TRBD2. V shed 1 base, J shed 0 bases, and the junction held 4 bases outside the gene matches. Germline V CDR1 and CDR2: SGHDT, YYEEEE. The CDR3 covers 15 residues. This chain's CDR3 is CASSLLTSVSYEQYF. CDR3 nucleotide sequence: TGTGCCAGCAGCTTGCTAACTAGCGTCTCCTACGAGCAGTACTTC.

The J gene is TRBJ1-4, the V gene TRBV7-6; 10 positions match TRBD1. Unmatched junction bases numbered 14, after V lost 5 bases and J lost 8 bases. The CDR3 is 17 amino acids. Germline CDR1 SGHVS, CDR2 FNYEAQ. The CDR3 DNA sequence: TGTGCCAGCAGCCCTCTGACAGGGGGCGAAACGGGGGAAAAACTGTTTTTT. Translated, it gives CASSPLTGGETGEKLFF.

The chain is built from TRBV6-5 and TRBJ1-2; D is uncertain. The CDR3 has 15 amino acids. Trimming left V 0 bases short and J 5 bases short, with 13 bases between. Germline CDR1 MNHEY, CDR2 SVGAGI. This chain's CDR3 is CASSYSDGGGYGYTF. The CDR3 bases are TGTGCCAGCAGTTACTCTGATGGTGGAGGATATGGCTACACCTTC.

The rearrangement joins TRBV29-1 to TRBJ2-1; D might be TRBD1 (6 bases). CDR1 SQVTM and CDR2 ANQGSEA come from the germline V gene. CDR3 length: 13 amino acids. The V gene lost 7 bases and the J gene lost 11 bases, with 21 bases spanning the gap. CDR3 residues: CSGGGPPTGQQFF. The CDR3, as DNA: TGCAGCGGAGGGGGACCCCCGACGGGCCAGCAGTTCTTC.

The table lists this clone with a count of one. The rearrangement joins TRBV28 to TRBJ1-4; D gene unclear. Germline CDR1 is MDHEN and CDR2 is SYDVKM. This CDR3 region has 16 residues. V was shortened by 6 bases and J by 0 bases, with 14 bases between the two germline ends. CDR3 nucleotide sequence: TGTGCCAGCAGCACCGGTGGTGCGGCAACTAATGAAAAACTGTTTTTT. It is translated as CASSTGGAATNEKLFF.

The chain is built from TRBV18 and TRBJ2-5; unclear D gene. CDR1 KGHSH and CDR2 LQKENI come from the germline V gene. The CDR3 runs to 13 residues. The V and J ends lost 2 bases and 5 bases respectively, with 9 bases between them. The CDR3 nucleotides are TGTGCCAGCTCACCAGCGGAATTGGAGACCCAGTACTTC. Protein product: CASSPAELETQYF.

This clone was seen more than once but under ten times. The chain recombines TRBV6-1 with TRBJ1-1; D is possibly TRBD1 (5 bases). Trimming shortened V by 2 bases and J by 10 bases, and 17 bases separated the two germline ends. CDR3 length: 14 residues. Per the germline V gene, CDR1 is MNHNS and CDR2 is SASEGT. CDR3: CASSEMSGDLRAFF. CDR3 nucleotides: TGTGCCAGCAGTGAAATGTCGGGGGATTTGCGAGCTTTCTTT.

The CDR3 coding sequence is TGCGCCAGCACCCTGACAGGGTCACACACTGAAGCTTTCTTT. This sequence encodes CASTLTGSHTEAFF. The chain carries TRBV5-1 and TRBJ1-1; 7 nucleotides match TRBD1. The CDR3 loop spans 14 amino acids. V was clipped by 6 bases and J by 3 bases; unmatched bases: 8. Germline V lookup: CDR1 SGHRS, CDR2 YFSETQ.

This clone was counted once. V usage is TRBV5-1 and J usage is TRBJ2-5; D is perhaps TRBD1 (6 bases). There are 15 residues in the CDR3. V was clipped by 1 base and J by 7 bases, with 17 bases between them. Germline values: CDR1 SGHRS, CDR2 YFSETQ. CDR3 sequence reads: CASSLNREGGGTQYF. The DNA of the CDR3 is TGCGCCAGCAGCTTGAACAGGGAAGGTGGTGGGACCCAGTACTTC.

The V call is TRBV18, the J call TRBJ1-1; 7 nucleotides line up with TRBD1. The V segment lost 1 base and the J segment 9 bases; nucleotides outside the gene matches: 11. Germline V gives CDR1 KGHSH, CDR2 LQKENI. This CDR3 has 15 residues. CDR3 region: CASSPQQDRTAKAFF. The CDR3 nucleotides are TGTGCCAGCTCACCACAACAGGACAGGACTGCGAAAGCTTTCTTT.

This clone occurred a few times. The rearrangement links TRBV3-1 (or the pseudogene TRBV3-2) to TRBJ2-7; 8 bases map to TRBD2. CDR3 length equals 14 residues. The germline V gene encodes CDR1 LGHDT and CDR2 YNNKEL (reference sequence). With 1 base clipped from V and 7 bases from J, the junction kept 6 bases outside the gene matches. CDR3 DNA: TGTGCCAGCAGCCAAGCGGGAGGGCCGGAGGAGCAGTACTTC. It codes for CASSQAGGPEEQYF.

V gene TRBV5-1 combines with J gene TRBJ2-2; 7 nucleotides agree with TRBD1. CDR3 length equals 15 residues. V shed 4 bases, J shed 4 bases, and the junction held 7 bases outside the gene matches. Per germline, CDR1 SGHRS and CDR2 YFSETQ. The CDR3 is CASSVPGQPTGELFF. The CDR3 DNA reads TGCGCCAGCAGCGTACCGGGACAGCCCACCGGGGAGCTGTTTTTT.

The gene calls are TRBV4-1 and TRBJ1-2, with D possibly matching TRBD1 (5 bases). V lost 3 bases and J lost 1, with 12 bases in between. Germline V CDR1 and CDR2: MGHRA, YSYEKL. This CDR3 has 15 amino acids. The CDR3 reads CASSQTGTYNYGYTF. The CDR3 coding sequence is TGCGCCAGCAGCCAGACCGGGACTTATAACTATGGCTACACCTTC.

This chain uses TRBV7-3 with TRBJ2-7, with 10 bases aligning to TRBD2. Germline V gives CDR1 SGHTA, CDR2 FQGTGA. Trimming cost V 6 bases and J 5 bases; bases outside gene matches: 10. The CDR3 has 15 residues. As DNA, the CDR3 is TGTGCCAGCAGGGCCCGGGCTAGCGGGAGCGACGAGCAGTACTTC. It specifies CASRARASGSDEQYF.

A single count supports this clone. The chain links TRBV28 to TRBJ1-2, with 8 bases that match TRBD1. V shed 2 bases and J 4 bases; nucleotides not matched to a gene: 3. This CDR3 is 14 amino acids long. Germline CDR1 reads MDHEN; CDR2 reads SYDVKM. DNA of the CDR3: TGTGCCAGCAGTTTAAAGACAGGGGCCTATGGCTACACCTTC. This gives the protein CASSLKTGAYGYTF.